This T cell receptor (beta chain) was sequenced during a study of T cells in Graves' hyperthyroidism and ophthalmopathy. Amplified TCR beta CDR3 regions derived from RNA transcripts. The primer set for the first-round RT-PCR of the TCR CDR3 was HTBI. TCRdb re-analysed the multiplex PCR reads in MiXCR, keeping a single row per CDR3 protein. The sample has some 440,000 distinct CDR3 sequences; around 14% are singletons. Using less than 12 ml of fresh peripheral blood, PBMCs were prepared. Germline V gene lookup returns CDR1 SQVTM and CDR2 ANQGSEA. The CDR3 runs to 12 residues. With 7 bases clipped from V and 4 bases from J, the junction kept 4 bases outside the gene matches.

The source is a woman younger than 35 with Graves' hyperthyroidism. Source material: blood. The rearrangement joins TRBV29-1 to TRBJ1-5, with 7 bases matching TRBD1. In DNA, the CDR3 is TGCAGCGGGGGACAGCCAAATCAGCCCCAGCATTTT. Encoded protein: CSGGQPNQPQHF.